The 10 T cell receptor beta chains listed next were all sequenced from one sample in a study of cytomegalovirus exposure and HLA in healthy donors. 13 Jbeta primers and 60 Vbeta primers were used for the PCR. Libraries were prepared by immunoSEQ multiplex PCR; TCRdb keeps only in-frame clonotypes and omits some of them. The sample lists about 190,000 clones, 79% seen once, with 1.5% to 2% in the top ten. Sample: PBMCs. The receptors here all came from a woman between 18 and 29 years old in good health and CMV-seronegative.

Concerning this clone: At one of its ends the junction is not consistent with the germline gene, which may arise from a read error. The chain couples TRBV5-1 to TRBJ2-2; 7 bases are a match to TRBD2. CDR1 and CDR2 (germline): SGHRS, YFSETQ. This CDR3 is built from 14 residues. The CDR3 coding sequence is TGCGCCAGCAGCATCGGGGGGAACGCCGGGGAGCTGTTTTTT. As protein: CASSIGGNAGELFF.

The chain combines TRBV6-6 with TRBJ1-4, with D possibly matching TRBD1 (5 bases). Trimming took 5 bases from V and 8 from J, leaving 15 bases between them. CDR1 MNHNY and CDR2 SVGAGI come from the germline V gene (reference sequence). The CDR3 extends over 14 amino acids. The CDR3 bases are TGTGCCAGCAGTCCGACCGACAGCGCCGAAAAACTGTTTTTT. Protein: CASSPTDSAEKLFF.

Comments on this clone: Mismatch with germline at one junction end may stem from a read error. The chain uses TRBV7-7 and TRBJ2-1, with TRBD2 identical over 11 bases. The germline V gene encodes CDR1 SSHAT and CDR2 FNYEAQ (reference sequence). CDR3 length equals 14 residues. CDR3 sequence (DNA): TGTGCTAGCAGCAAACTAGCGGGAGTGAATGAGCAGTTCTTC. Protein sequence: CASSKLAGVNEQFF.

The rearrangement links TRBV5-1 to TRBJ2-7, with 9 bases that match TRBD1. CDR1 is SGHRS, CDR2 YFSETQ, per germline. V trimming: 0 bases; J trimming: 3 bases; junction bases outside the gene matches: 4. There are 15 residues in the CDR3. As DNA, the CDR3 is TGCGCCAGCAGCTTGGGCCCGGGACAGGGCTACGAGCAGTACTTC. Protein: CASSLGPGQGYEQYF.

CDR3 amino acids: CASSLGVAGGKPYEQYF. CDR3 DNA: TGTGCCAGCAGCTTGGGAGTAGCGGGAGGTAAACCTTACGAGCAGTACTTC. V and J are TRBV7-9 and TRBJ2-7; TRBD2 matches 10 bases. The V segment lost 3 bases and the J segment 4 bases; nucleotides outside the gene matches: 12. This CDR3 has 17 amino acids. In germline, CDR1 is SEHNR, CDR2 FQNEAQ (reference sequence).

The chain links TRBV9 to TRBJ2-1; D may be TRBD2 (5 bases). The CDR3 consists of 14 residues. Germline CDR1 reads SGDLS; CDR2 reads YYNGEE. Trimming removed 0 bases from V and 8 bases from J, with 12 bases in between. Here the CDR3 DNA reads TGTGCCAGCAGCGTAGGGCAGGTGGGAGATGAGCAGTTCTTC. Amino acid sequence: CASSVGQVGDEQFF.

This chain uses TRBV29-1 with TRBJ2-2, with D possibly TRBD1 on 6 matching bases. Germline CDR1 SQVTM, CDR2 ANQGSEA. Trimming took off 5 bases at V and 4 bases at J, with 11 bases between the two ends. The CDR3 runs to 13 residues. The CDR3 DNA reads TGCAGCGTTCGCCTCAGGGGCACCGGGGAGCTGTTTTTT. Residues: CSVRLRGTGELFF.

This clone was detected once. The CDR3 here is CASSPYRDNYEQYF. CDR3 DNA: TGTGCCAGCAGCCCGTACCGGGACAACTACGAGCAGTACTTC. J is TRBJ2-7 and V is TRBV5-6, with D perhaps TRBD1 (6 bases). There are 14 residues in the CDR3. Germline lookup yields CDR1 SGHDT and CDR2 YYEEEE. Trimming took off 4 bases at V and 3 bases at J, with 14 bases between the two ends. The whole variable domain, filled in from reference TRBV5-6 and TRBJ2-7, reads DAGVTQSPTHLIKTRGQQVTLRCSPKSGHDTVSWYQQALGQGPQFIFQYYEEEERQRGNFPDRFSGHQFPNYSSELNVNALLLGDSALYLCASSPYRDNYEQYFGPGTRLTVT.

The sample holds a few counts of this clone. The chain is built from TRBV6-6 and TRBJ1-1; D unclear. Germline V gene data show CDR1 as MNHNY and CDR2 as SVGAGI (reference sequence). The CDR3 is made up of 12 amino acids. The V end lost 2 bases, the J end lost 7 bases, and 8 bases lay between the germline ends. CDR3: CASSYGDIEAFF. For the CDR3, the DNA is TGTGCCAGCAGTTACGGTGACATTGAAGCTTTCTTT.

The V call is TRBV7-6, the J call TRBJ2-2; 8 bases line up with TRBD1. The CDR3 has 13 amino acids. V shed 8 bases and J 2 bases; nucleotides not matched to a gene: 1. CDR1 is SGHVS, CDR2 FNYEAQ, per germline. The DNA for the CDR3 is TGTGCCAGCGACAGGGGTAACACCGGGGAGCTGTTTTTT. Its translation: CASDRGNTGELFF.